This section outlines one TCR beta chain sequence together with its context. No antigen is known for it. Base-call qualities are not available, and no considerably larger clone is one nucleotide away. This sample is drawn from a study of cytomegalovirus exposure and HLA in healthy donors (dated by TCRdb to about 2017). At the level of the whole study: The 650 to 750 repertoires of the first cohort and the 120 validation repertoires were produced on the same platform, according to a later analysis. The study aimed to test whether signatures of past pathogen exposure could be identified by cataloging public T cell receptors. The study combined high-throughput TCR immunosequencing, statistical association of individual TCRs with disease status, and machine learning to predict cytomegalovirus infection status. Besides the first cohort of approximately 710 subjects, a separate validation cohort made up of roughly 120 different subjects was used.

Separate from the approximately 700-subject first cohort, the validation cohort of 95 to 150 subjects was the group to which the donors belonged. Summary of the overall study and its limitations: The authors suggested that the approach could potentially be generalized to other disease states and immunological phenotypes. A later analysis had no HLA typing for the validation cohort, so co-occurrence there was scored across all 120 or so repertoires. In both the original and validation cohorts, the classifier was reported to diagnose cytomegalovirus status with high specificity and sensitivity. A later analysis found that TCRs clustered in the first cohort also tended to co-occur in the roughly 120 validation repertoires, with more than 90% of cluster scores above 0. In vitro tests confirmed that a few of the cytomegalovirus-associated TCR beta chains recognize cytomegalovirus antigens. Across donors, most TCR sequences were observed very rarely, whereas some public TCRs were present in many individuals. In the study, some 160 TCR beta chains were listed as associated with cytomegalovirus.

CDR3 length: 12 amino acids, cysteine to phenylalanine. Of all the DNA, just the CDR3 is kept, 36 bases in frame from base 1. V is clipped by 4 bases and J by 6 bases, and the sequence between their germline boundaries is 6 bases long. As encoded in the germline V gene (reference sequence), CDR1 is LNHDA while CDR2 is SQIVND. Libraries were constructed by the immunoSEQ multiplex PCR assay. Processing in the source paper ran as follows. A statistical classification framework was developed to diagnose cytomegalovirus status using the catalog of TCR beta chain sequences. What TCRdb holds here is the immuneACCESS table cut down to in-frame rearrangements. Part of the clones is not present; checked against another copy, under half of the missing clones reflect an unresolved V gene, and the others are unexplained. From that table come the V and J calls and clone size; the DNA was used to work out D and trimming. The sample table lists more than 110,000 clones, around 88% of them with a count of one. Clones ranked in the top ten supply approximately 8.5% of the sample.

The sequence derives from a woman aged 18-30 years in good health and CMV-seropositive. Sequenced sample: PBMCs. The chain employs TRBV19 and TRBJ2-2; the D gene lacks a confident call. CDR3 reads: CASSTGPGELFF. The nucleotide sequence is given as TGTGCCAGTAGTACAGGTCCCGGGGAGCTGTTTTTT.